This T cell receptor (beta chain) was sequenced during a study of PD-1 blockade in classical Hodgkin lymphoma. Overall study findings and caveats: Only CD4+ TCR diversity, not CD8+, had risen significantly by C4D1. As was reported, newly diagnosed patients showed lower baseline TCR diversity than healthy donors did. Patients who began taking nivolumab under 1 year after ASCT were left out.

This clone is medium-sized in the sample. What it recognizes is unknown. Time point noted: cycle 4 day 1 (C4D1), after more than five weeks of nivolumab. After autologous stem cell transplantation all patients relapsed, and prior brentuximab vedotin exposure differed between cohorts. Germline lookup yields CDR1 SEHNR and CDR2 FQNEAQ (reference sequence). There are 16 residues in the CDR3. V lost 8 bases, J lost 0 bases, and 14 bases lay in between. Sequencing used immunoSEQ multiplex PCR; TCRdb keeps in-frame clones, though not all of them. The sample contains fewer than 8,000 clones, 65% to 80% of which appear only once.

The input for sequencing was peripheral blood mononuclear cells (PBMCs), taken before the fourth cycle of nivolumab. This receptor was obtained from a human donor with classical Hodgkin lymphoma. The V and J genes are TRBV7-9 and TRBJ2-6; either TRBD1 or TRBD2 may fit D (6 bases each). CDR3 in DNA: TGTGCCAGCCTTTCGGGGGCTGGCTCTGGGGCCAACGTCCTGACTTTC. Translated: CASLSGAGSGANVLTF.